What follows is one TCR beta chain and its context. The sample comes from a study of T cells after yellow fever vaccination. With 10 bases removed from V and 2 bases from J, the gap between germline ends came to 9 bases. This CDR3 comprises 11 residues. The germline V gene encodes CDR1 SNHLY and CDR2 FYNNEI. One entry per CDR3 protein results from TCRdb running MiXCR on the 5' RACE reads. Among 350,000 to 550,000 distinct CDR3 sequences, roughly 20% were seen once, and the ten largest hold 18%. The starting material was PBMCs, obtained before the yellow fever booster vaccination. This sequence joins TRBV2 and TRBJ2-7; D is unresolved. This TCR was recovered from a man aged 18-30 years who received the YFV17D yellow fever vaccine. As DNA, the CDR3 is TGTGCCACTGGACGGACCTACGAGCAGTACTTC. Translated, it gives CATGRTYEQYF.